Presented here are 11 T cell receptor beta chains from one specimen sequenced in a study of response to subunit inactivated influenza vaccine. TCRdb processed the RT-PCR reads anew with MiXCR; each CDR3 protein has one entry. The sample lists about 300,000 distinct CDR3 sequences, roughly a fifth seen once, with about 10% in the top ten. The specimen comprised PBMCs from blood, sampled approximately 22 months after vaccination. The receptors shown here come from a man between 50 and 75 years old who received an inactivated influenza vaccine.

The chain uses TRBV11-1 and TRBJ2-3, with D maybe TRBD2 (5 bases). The V gene's germline CDR1 is SGHAT and CDR2 FQDESV (reference sequence). The CDR3 is made up of 15 amino acids. V dropped 4 bases and J dropped 4 bases, with 15 bases sitting between them. Written as DNA, the CDR3 is TGTGCCAGCAGCTCAGAAGGGTCCGGGGCAGATACGCAGTATTTT. It encodes CASSSEGSGADTQYF.

V is TRBV25-1 and J is TRBJ2-7; D call uncertain. Trimming cost V 2 bases and J 9 bases, with 11 bases left between them. The germline V gene has CDR1 MGHDK and CDR2 SYGVNS. The CDR3 covers 12 residues. The CDR3 DNA reads as TGTGCCAGCAGTGAAAACCGGGTGGTGCAGTACTTC. Translated: CASSENRVVQYF.

The sample holds a few counts of this clonotype. The gene calls are TRBV5-1 and TRBJ1-3; no firm D call. The ends were cut back, 0 bases at V and 0 bases at J, with 7 bases in the middle. The germline V gene encodes CDR1 SGHRS and CDR2 YFSETQ. This CDR3 is built from 15 residues. CDR3 amino acids: CASSLDTSSGNTIYF. The DNA for the CDR3 is TGCGCCAGCAGCTTGGACACGAGCTCTGGAAACACCATATATTTT.

V usage is TRBV12-3 or TRBV12-4 and J usage is TRBJ2-5; tentative D call: TRBD2 (6 bases). V dropped 2 bases and J dropped 4 bases, with 23 bases sitting between them. The CDR3 runs to 18 residues. The CDR3 protein is CASSLFLAGGTVRETQYF. Written as DNA, the CDR3 is TGTGCCAGCAGTTTATTTCTAGCCGGAGGGACGGTACGAGAGACCCAGTACTTC.

In this sample, this clonotype turned up a few times. The rearrangement links TRBV7-2 to TRBJ1-6; D is perhaps TRBD1 (6 bases). Trimming removed 3 bases at V and 6 bases at J, with 9 bases between. Germline V lookup: CDR1 SGHTA, CDR2 FQGNSA. The CDR3 has 14 amino acids. The CDR3 loop is CASSFDRRNSPLHF. As DNA, the CDR3 is TGTGCCAGCAGCTTCGACAGGCGTAATTCACCCCTCCACTTT.

The gene calls are TRBV4-3 and TRBJ2-1; possibly TRBD2 for D (6 bases). V gave up 4 bases and J gave up 6 bases, with 19 bases separating them. The CDR3 is 16 amino acids. Germline V gene data show CDR1 as LGHNA and CDR2 as YSLEER. The CDR3 DNA reads TGCGCCAGCAGCCCAAAGTCCGGGACTCATATCAATGAGCAGTTCTTC. Its protein product is CASSPKSGTHINEQFF.

The chain combines TRBV7-9 with TRBJ2-3; TRBD2 agrees at 9 bases. The CDR3 totals 15 residues. Germline CDR1 and CDR2: SEHNR and FQNEAQ (reference sequence). With V trimmed by 3 bases and J by 2 bases, 3 bases remained unmatched. CDR3 sequence (DNA): TGTGCCAGCAGCTTCGGCGGGGGGGTCACAGATACGCAGTATTTT. It specifies CASSFGGGVTDTQYF.

This clonotype was seen more than once but under ten times. The J gene is TRBJ2-1, the V gene TRBV5-1; D may be TRBD2 (6 bases). This CDR3 contains 14 residues. Per the germline V gene, CDR1 is SGHRS and CDR2 is YFSETQ. Deletions cut 0 bases from V and 5 bases from J, with 9 bases between. CDR3 sequence: CASSLGAGHNEQFF. In DNA, the CDR3 is TGCGCCAGCAGCTTGGGGGCGGGGCACAATGAGCAGTTCTTC.

This clonotype was seen repeatedly, ten times or more. The chain combines TRBV4-2 with TRBJ1-2, with D perhaps TRBD1 (5 bases). Germline V CDR1 and CDR2: LGHNA, YNFKEQ. The length of the CDR3 is 17 residues. V dropped 1 base and J dropped 1 base, with 16 bases sitting between them. The CDR3 bases are TGTGCCAGCAGCCAAGCCATCGGGCAGGGCCTTAACTATGGCTACACCTTC. This sequence encodes CASSQAIGQGLNYGYTF.

The CDR3 here is CASSLQGGNTYGYTF. The CDR3 DNA sequence: TGTGCCAGCAGTTTACAAGGAGGGAATACGTATGGCTACACCTTC. J is TRBJ1-2 and V is TRBV27, with D hard to call. Germline values: CDR1 MNHEY, CDR2 SMNVEV (reference sequence). This CDR3 comprises 15 residues. The V end lost 2 bases, the J end lost 5 bases, and 15 bases lay between the germline ends.

The J gene is TRBJ2-7, the V gene TRBV5-1; 10 bases align to TRBD1. The CDR3 length is 15 residues. With V trimmed by 0 bases and J by 6 bases, 6 bases remained unmatched. The germline V gene encodes CDR1 SGHRS and CDR2 YFSETQ. The CDR3 DNA reads TGCGCCAGCAGCTTGGGAGACAGGGGGCTCTTCGAGCAGTACTTC. Its protein product is CASSLGDRGLFEQYF.